These 24 T cell receptor beta chains were sequenced from one sample in a study of blood T cell repertoires in COVID-19. The repertoire was sequenced with immunoSEQ multiplex PCR; TCRdb's copy has only in-frame clones and lacks some. The data contain about 300,000 clones, more than 80% of them singletons. Sequencing was done on a sample of peripheral blood. These receptors were obtained from a woman aged 45-60 years with COVID-19, enrolled during active disease.

J is TRBJ2-7 and V is TRBV4-1; possible D gene TRBD1, 5 bases. CDR1 is MGHRA and CDR2 is YSYEKL in the germline V gene. Trimming left V 5 bases short and J 5 bases short, with 16 bases between. This CDR3 comprises 14 residues. CDR3 amino acids: CASSFRALLDEQYF. The CDR3 DNA sequence: TGCGCCAGCAGCTTCAGGGCTTTGCTAGACGAGCAGTACTTC.

The V gene is TRBV5-1, the J gene TRBJ2-1; 11 bases align to TRBD1. V shed 5 bases and J 0 bases; nucleotides not matched to a gene: 4. CDR3 length equals 16 residues. CDR1 and CDR2 from the germline V gene are SGHRS and YFSETQ. CDR3 bases: TGCGCCAGCAGGTGGGACAGGGGGAGCTCCTACAATGAGCAGTTCTTC. Its protein product is CASRWDRGSSYNEQFF.

The genes are TRBV6-2 or TRBV6-3 and TRBJ2-5; 9 bases fit TRBD1. Germline V lookup: CDR1 MNHEY, CDR2 SVGEGT. The CDR3 length is 14 residues. Germline trimming cut 2 bases from V and 6 bases from J; bases unmatched to any gene: 4. The CDR3 bases are TGTGCCAGCAGTTACGGGACAGGGTTACAGACCCAGTACTTC. Translated: CASSYGTGLQTQYF.

This chain links TRBV12-5 with TRBJ2-7; 8 bases line up with TRBD1. CDR1 and CDR2 (germline): LGHNT, FRNRAP. CDR3 length equals 17 residues. V shed 0 bases and J 6 bases; nucleotides not matched to a gene: 13. The CDR3 spells CASGLVLPGGWAGEQYF. The CDR3 DNA follows: TGTGCTAGTGGTTTGGTACTGCCAGGGGGCTGGGCGGGCGAGCAGTACTTC.

CDR3 sequence reads: CASSFYRSPLHF. CDR3 coding DNA: TGTGCCAGCAGCTTCTACAGGTCACCCCTCCACTTT. J is TRBJ1-6 and V is TRBV5-4, with TRBD1 as a possible D gene (5 bases). Germline CDR1 is SGHNT and CDR2 is YYREEE (reference sequence). The CDR3 is made up of 12 amino acids. V gave up 2 bases and J gave up 10 bases, with 7 bases separating them.

This sequence joins TRBV2 and TRBJ1-1; D gene uncertain. The CDR3 has 15 residues. Trimming left V 5 bases short and J 1 base short, with 14 bases between. Germline lookup yields CDR1 SNHLY and CDR2 FYNNEI. The CDR3 nucleotides read TGTGCCAGCAGTTTCCCCCACATCCCGAACACTGAAGCTTTCTTT. It encodes CASSFPHIPNTEAFF.

The gene calls are TRBV3-1 (or the pseudogene TRBV3-2) and TRBJ2-7; D remains unclear. Germline V lookup: CDR1 LGHDT, CDR2 YNNKEL (reference sequence). Trimming pared 0 bases from V and 0 bases from J, leaving 21 bases between. The CDR3 runs to 19 residues. The CDR3 bases are TGTGCCAGCAGCCAAGATTCAGTATTTGGGCAGACGAGCTCCTACGAGCAGTACTTC. Encoded protein: CASSQDSVFGQTSSYEQYF.

The chain is built from TRBV6-5 and TRBJ2-7, with TRBD2 identical over 9 bases. The germline V gene has CDR1 MNHEY and CDR2 SVGAGI. CDR3 size: 16 residues. J lost 0 bases, V lost 4 bases, and 7 bases had no gene match. CDR3 protein: CASSLRTSGFSYEQYF. The CDR3 DNA reads TGTGCCAGCAGTTTACGTACTAGCGGGTTCTCCTACGAGCAGTACTTC.

The chain uses TRBV11-2 and TRBJ2-1; 14 bases match TRBD2. The CDR3 covers 17 residues. The V gene's germline CDR1 is SGHAT and CDR2 FQNNGV. Losses at the gene ends were 5 bases for V and 3 bases for J; bases not matched to a gene: 6. The CDR3, as DNA: TGTGCCAGCAGCCAGACTAGCGGGAGGGGACTCTACAATGAGCAGTTCTTC. Protein sequence: CASSQTSGRGLYNEQFF. Based on the CDR3 plus reference TRBV11-2 and TRBJ2-1, the full variable domain is EAGVAQSPRYKIIEKRQSVAFWCNPISGHATLYWYQQILGQGPKLLIQFQNNGVVDDSQLPKDRFSAERLKGVDSTLKIQPAKLEDSAVYLCASSQTSGRGLYNEQFFGPGTRLTVL.

The gene calls are TRBV5-1 and TRBJ2-1, with 16 bases fitting TRBD2. The germline gives CDR1 SGHRS, CDR2 YFSETQ. The CDR3 runs 19 residues. Trimming took 4 bases from V and 0 from J; bases not matched to a gene: 7. In DNA, the CDR3 is TGCGCCAGCAGCCTGGGACTAGCGGGAGGGCCAAGCTCCTACAATGAGCAGTTCTTC. Encoded protein: CASSLGLAGGPSSYNEQFF.

The rearrangement joins TRBV4-2 to TRBJ2-7; 7 nucleotides match TRBD2. Germline assignment: CDR1 LGHNA and CDR2 YNFKEQ. The CDR3 has 15 amino acids. V dropped 1 base and J dropped 2; count of bases not matched to a gene: 5. The CDR3 loop is CASSQVIGLAYEQYF. Here the CDR3 DNA reads TGTGCCAGCAGCCAAGTGATCGGACTAGCCTACGAGCAGTACTTC.

The chain uses TRBV2 and TRBJ2-5; 14 nucleotides agree with TRBD2. With 4 bases clipped from V and 7 bases from J, the junction kept 2 bases outside the gene matches. The germline V gene has CDR1 SNHLY and CDR2 FYNNEI. This CDR3 has 14 amino acids. CDR3 DNA sequence: TGTGCCAGCAGTGGTGGGACTAGCGGGGGGACCCAGTACTTC. Protein product: CASSGGTSGGTQYF.

The chain joins TRBV20-1 to TRBJ2-1, with a weak D call TRBD1 (5 bases). The CDR3 extends over 11 amino acids. Germline V lookup: CDR1 DFQATT, CDR2 SNEGSKA (reference sequence). Trimming took off 8 bases at V and 5 bases at J, with 10 bases between the two ends. The CDR3 reads CSPRGNNEQFF. In DNA, the CDR3 is TGCAGTCCAAGGGGTAACAATGAGCAGTTCTTC.

V gene TRBV11-2 combines with J gene TRBJ2-2, with 7 bases fitting TRBD1. Germline V lookup: CDR1 SGHAT, CDR2 FQNNGV. V shed 1 base and J 1 base; nucleotides not matched to a gene: 6. The CDR3 is made up of 17 amino acids. The CDR3 sequence is CASSLGTGTVNTGELFF. The CDR3 bases are TGTGCCAGCAGCTTAGGAACCGGGACAGTGAACACCGGGGAGCTGTTTTTT. Together with reference TRBV11-2 and TRBJ2-2, the CDR3 gives the full variable domain: EAGVAQSPRYKIIEKRQSVAFWCNPISGHATLYWYQQILGQGPKLLIQFQNNGVVDDSQLPKDRFSAERLKGVDSTLKIQPAKLEDSAVYLCASSLGTGTVNTGELFFGEGSRLTVL.

The J gene is TRBJ2-7, the V gene TRBV7-2, with TRBD2 matching 8 bases. Trimming at V came to 4 bases and at J to 3 bases, leaving 8 bases not matched to a gene. The germline gives CDR1 SGHTA, CDR2 FQGNSA. The CDR3 sequence is 15 residues long. The CDR3 nucleotides read TGTGCCAGCAGCTCCGATAGCGGGAACCTCTACGAGCAGTACTTC. This translates into CASSSDSGNLYEQYF.

The rearrangement links TRBV5-8 to TRBJ2-2; TRBD2 matches 13 bases. V lost 4 bases and J lost 4; bases outside the gene matches: 10. This CDR3 has 18 amino acids. Germline CDR1 SGHTS, CDR2 YDEGEE. DNA of the CDR3: TGTGCCAGCAGCGCGGGACTAGCGGGATTAGCGGGCACCGGGGAGCTGTTTTTT. It specifies CASSAGLAGLAGTGELFF. The complete variable domain, with remaining parts taken from reference TRBV5-8 and TRBJ2-2, reads EAGVTQSPTHLIKTRGQQATLRCSPISGHTSVYWYQQALGLGLQFLLWYDEGEERNRGNFPPRFSGRQFPNYSSELNVNALELEDSALYLCASSAGLAGLAGTGELFFGEGSRLTVL.

The genes are TRBV5-1 and TRBJ2-7, with 7 bases matching TRBD1. Trimming cost V 5 bases and J 3 bases; bases outside gene matches: 8. This CDR3 region has 14 residues. Germline lookup yields CDR1 SGHRS and CDR2 YFSETQ. The CDR3 coding sequence is TGCGCCAGCAGTAGAGGGACAGATGACTACGAGCAGTACTTC. Translating it yields CASSRGTDDYEQYF. Supplemented by reference TRBV5-1 and TRBJ2-7, the full variable domain reads KAGVTQTPRYLIKTRGQQVTLSCSPISGHRSVSWYQQTPGQGLQFLFEYFSETQRNKGNFPGRFSGRQFSNSRSEMNVSTLELGDSALYLCASSRGTDDYEQYFGPGTRLTVT.

The J gene is TRBJ2-2, the V gene TRBV19, with 10 bases matching TRBD1. CDR3 length: 16 residues. The germline gives CDR1 LNHDA, CDR2 SQIVND (reference sequence). The V and J ends lost 6 bases and 4 bases, in that order; junction bases with no gene match: 8. The chain's CDR3 is CASRWGTGVTTGELFF. The CDR3 DNA follows: TGTGCCAGTAGATGGGGGACAGGGGTTACCACCGGGGAGCTGTTTTTT.

In its sample, this clone was seen once. Here the CDR3 reads CASSWDRGSPLHF. CDR3 in DNA: TGTGCCAGCAGTTGGGACAGGGGCTCACCCCTCCACTTT. This chain links TRBV6-4 with TRBJ1-6; 10 bases map to TRBD1. CDR3 length equals 13 residues. V was pared by 5 bases and J by 10 bases, with 2 bases of the junction left unmatched. CDR1 and CDR2 (germline): MRHNA, SNTAGT.

J is TRBJ2-7 and V is TRBV7-2, with 9 bases lining up with TRBD1. The CDR3 is 15 residues long. The V gene end was trimmed by 1 base and the J gene end by 3 bases; junction bases not matched to a gene: 4. CDR1 is SGHTA and CDR2 is FQGNSA in the germline V gene. The CDR3 is CASSLGGTGYYEQYF. CDR3 DNA: TGTGCCAGCAGCTTAGGCGGGACAGGGTACTACGAGCAGTACTTC.

V is TRBV18 and J is TRBJ2-7; 15 bases match TRBD2. The length of the CDR3 is 15 residues. V was pared by 0 bases and J by 6 bases, with 0 bases of the junction left unmatched. The germline gives CDR1 KGHSH, CDR2 LQKENI. The CDR3 DNA follows: TGTGCCAGCTCACCACCGGGACTAGCGGGAGGCGAGCAGTACTTC. This encodes CASSPPGLAGGEQYF.

This clone appeared a single time. This chain joins TRBV30 and TRBJ1-2; D might be TRBD1 (6 bases). V was pared by 0 bases and J by 8 bases, with 16 bases between. CDR3 length: 14 amino acids. Per the germline V gene, CDR1 is GTSNPN and CDR2 is SVGIG (reference sequence). This CDR3 reads CAWSVGQGHIGYTF. CDR3 bases: TGTGCCTGGAGTGTTGGTCAGGGGCACATCGGCTACACCTTC.

The chain joins TRBV19 to TRBJ2-3; TRBD2 aligns across 10 bases. CDR3 length: 14 residues. Germline values: CDR1 LNHDA, CDR2 SQIVND (reference sequence). Trimming cost V 7 bases and J 3 bases; bases outside gene matches: 4. CDR3: CASKGLALTDTQYF. In DNA, the CDR3 is TGTGCCAGTAAGGGACTAGCGTTGACAGATACGCAGTATTTT.

The V and J genes are TRBV5-1 and TRBJ2-3, with 11 bases that match TRBD1. CDR1 is SGHRS and CDR2 is YFSETQ in the germline V gene. Unmatched junction bases numbered 4, after V lost 7 bases and J lost 3 bases. This CDR3 has 14 residues. The CDR3 loop is CASARDRGTDTQYF. In DNA form, the CDR3 reads TGCGCCAGCGCCCGGGACAGGGGGACAGATACGCAGTATTTT.